The text below deals with one T cell receptor beta chain. The antigen is unknown. This record belongs to a study of long-term antiretroviral therapy in people with HIV. General study points: In HIV, the repertoires covered a tighter span of CDR3 lengths than in controls. ART adherence, viral resistance and therapy changes went undocumented.

Per the germline V gene, CDR1 is MGHRA and CDR2 is YSYEKL. Germline trimming cut 3 bases from V and 3 bases from J; bases unmatched to any gene: 14. The CDR3 has 17 amino acids. Researchers report immunoSEQ v3.0 was run at survey level. Profiled with immunoSEQ multiplex PCR; TCRdb holds only in-frame clones, not every one. The table shows tens of thousands of clones, with 86% occurring only once. V and J are TRBV4-1 and TRBJ2-7; TRBD1 matches at 7 bases. The source material was unsorted PBMCs, sampled 0.1 years before starting antiretroviral therapy. This clonotype was sampled from a woman aged 50 to 60 with HIV. This chain's CDR3 is CASSQDLVGQFLYEQYF. CDR3 nucleotides: TGCGCCAGCAGCCAGGACCTCGTGGGACAGTTCCTCTACGAGCAGTACTTC.